This T cell receptor (beta chain) was sequenced in a study of preoperative IRX-2 immunotherapy in early breast cancer (dated by TCRdb to the late 2010s). The V end gives up 7 bases and the J end 8 bases, leaving 17 bases in the junction not matched to a gene. The germline V gene supplies CDR1 MNHGY and CDR2 SAAAGT. From the cysteine through the phenylalanine, the CDR3 covers 16 amino acids. The CDR3 DNA has 48 bases and is translated from base 1. The intended sense of this specimen's treatment or condition label: preoperative locoregional IRX-2 cytokine immunotherapy. The samples were obtained from a phase Ib study that tested preoperative, locoregional IRX-2 cytokine immunotherapy designed to prime immune responses. Donors were patients with early-stage breast cancer who received IRX-2 before surgery. About this clone: Its binding antigen is unknown. No base quality values were provided; no much bigger clone lies one nucleotide off.

The protocol used for the library was the immunoSEQ multiplex PCR assay. This is the immuneACCESS table as TCRdb keeps it, with only in-frame sequences that have V and J called. A part of the clones is gone; compared with another copy, unresolved V genes explain less than half, and the rest is unexplained. Here the sample has around 11,000 clones; 80% to 85% occur a single time. The ten largest account for approximately 5.6% of the sample. The receptor comes from a human donor with breast cancer. The sequence joins TRBV6-8 to TRBJ2-1; TRBD2 agrees with 7 junctional bases. The material sequenced was lymph node tissue, taken before IRX-2 immunotherapy. The CDR3 corresponds to CASTLTGEGPRDEQFF. The nucleotide sequence is given as TGTGCCAGCACCCTAACGGGGGAGGGCCCCCGCGATGAGCAGTTCTTC.